A selection of T cell receptor beta chains follows, all from one sample in a study of shared clonotypes between healthy human individuals. TCRdb's table, derived via immunoSEQ multiplex PCR, lists solely in-frame clones and lacks some. The profile shows roughly 2.5 million clones, 90% to 95% of them singletons. The specimen sequenced was naive CD4+ T cells sorted from blood. These receptors originate from a man aged 18 to 30 in good health. Each CDR3 is given with its conserved first and last residue. D genes are given only for firm matches. The size of a clone is reported for some rows only, either as once, few or many, or as a class for expanded clones.

J | V | size | D | DNA | CDR3
TRBJ1-6 | TRBV28 | . | . | TGTGCCAGCACCCTTAGGTCGGGGAATTCACCCCTCCACTTT | CASTLRSGNSPLHF
TRBJ2-3 | TRBV28 | . | TRBD2 | TGTGCCAGCACCCTGGCGGGGAGGGCCACAGATACGCAGTATTTT | CASTLAGRATDTQYF
TRBJ1-4 | TRBV28 | . | TRBD1 | TGTGCCAGCAGTTCGGGGACAGAGAATGAAAAACTGTTTTTT | CASSSGTENEKLFF
TRBJ2-3 | TRBV7-2 | . | TRBD2 | TGTGCCAGCAGGACTAGCGGCATCGGCACAGATACGCAGTATTTT | CASRTSGIGTDTQYF
TRBJ2-2 | TRBV19 | . | . | TGTGCCAGTAGTATAGCGGCAGGGAGTGCCGCCGGGGAGCTGTTTTTT | CASSIAAGSAAGELFF
TRBJ2-5 | TRBV30 | . | . | TGTGCCTGGAAGAAAACTGGGGCAGGGGAGACCCAGTACTTC | CAWKKTGAGETQYF
TRBJ2-3 | TRBV4-3 | . | . | TGCGCCAGCAGCCAAGGCTGGTTATCGACTAGCACAGATACGCAGTATTTT | CASSQGWLSTSTDTQYF
TRBJ2-2 | TRBV5-1 | . | TRBD1 | TGCGCCAGCAGCTGGACCGGGACAGGTACCTCCGGGGAGCTGTTTTTT | CASSWTGTGTSGELFF
TRBJ1-1 | TRBV30 | . | . | TGTGCCTGGGCGCGAGGGCCTAACACTGGAGCTTTCTTT | CAWARGPNTGAFF
TRBJ2-3 | TRBV6-1 | once | TRBD2 | TGTGCCAGCAAGGTAGCGGGGGGGATGGGTACGCAGTATTTT | CASKVAGGMGTQYF
TRBJ1-5 | TRBV7-2 | . | . | TGTGCCAGCAGCTTAGATGACGGACATGGGCAGCCCCAGCATTTT | CASSLDDGHGQPQHF
TRBJ1-2 | TRBV6-1 | . | TRBD1 | TGTGCCAGCAGCTGGACAGGGGTAGGTCATGGCTACACCTTC | CASSWTGVGHGYTF
TRBJ1-2 | TRBV6-5 | . | . | TGTGCCAGCAGTTACTCGGGGGGTCACGGCTACACCTTC | CASSYSGGHGYTF
TRBJ1-6 | TRBV14 | . | . | TGTGCCAGCAGCCAAGATGGGACGGGCGGGTCACCCCTCCACTTT | CASSQDGTGGSPLHF
TRBJ1-5 | TRBV29-1 | . | . | TGCAGCGTCGGGGCCGAGGACGTGAGCAATCAGCCCCAGCATTTT | CSVGAEDVSNQPQHF
TRBJ2-7 | TRBV7-8 | . | . | TGTGCCAGCAGCTCCCGGGACTTCCCCTACGAGCAGTACTTC | CASSSRDFPYEQYF
TRBJ2-1 | TRBV2 | . | . | TGTGCCAGCAGTGACTGGGCAAGTGAGCAGTTCTTC | CASSDWASEQFF
TRBJ2-1 | TRBV10-3 | . | TRBD2 | TGTGCCATCAGTGAGACGATTGGGTATAGCGGGAGGGCGGGTGAGCAGTTCTTC | CAISETIGYSGRAGEQFF
TRBJ2-7 | TRBV30 | . | TRBD1 | TGTGCCTGGAGAAGGACAGGGATCTACGAGCAGTACTTC | CAWRRTGIYEQYF
TRBJ2-5 | TRBV18 | . | . | TGTGCCAGCTCTACTCCTGCTGTTTCTGGCCGAGAGACCCAGTACTTC | CASSTPAVSGRETQYF
TRBJ2-5 | TRBV19 | . | TRBD1 | TGTGCCTCACGAGCCCGACAGGGGATGCGTGAGACCCAGTACTTC | CASRARQGMRETQYF
TRBJ2-1 | TRBV2 | . | . | TGTGCCAGCAGTTCAGGGCGGGGTAGCTACAATGAGCAGTTCTTC | CASSSGRGSYNEQFF
TRBJ2-7 | TRBV6-5 | . | TRBD1 | TGTGCCAGCACCAGTGGGACAGGGGGCTCCTACGAGCAGTACTTC | CASTSGTGGSYEQYF
TRBJ2-7 | TRBV19 | . | . | TGTGCCAGTAGTATAGGCGGGTTGGCTAGTGGCGAGTACGAGCAGTACTTC | CASSIGGLASGEYEQYF
TRBJ2-7 | TRBV4-1 | . | TRBD1 | TGCGCCAGCAGCCAAGAGGTTACCGGGACAGGAGACGCAAAGCAGTACTTC | CASSQEVTGTGDAKQYF